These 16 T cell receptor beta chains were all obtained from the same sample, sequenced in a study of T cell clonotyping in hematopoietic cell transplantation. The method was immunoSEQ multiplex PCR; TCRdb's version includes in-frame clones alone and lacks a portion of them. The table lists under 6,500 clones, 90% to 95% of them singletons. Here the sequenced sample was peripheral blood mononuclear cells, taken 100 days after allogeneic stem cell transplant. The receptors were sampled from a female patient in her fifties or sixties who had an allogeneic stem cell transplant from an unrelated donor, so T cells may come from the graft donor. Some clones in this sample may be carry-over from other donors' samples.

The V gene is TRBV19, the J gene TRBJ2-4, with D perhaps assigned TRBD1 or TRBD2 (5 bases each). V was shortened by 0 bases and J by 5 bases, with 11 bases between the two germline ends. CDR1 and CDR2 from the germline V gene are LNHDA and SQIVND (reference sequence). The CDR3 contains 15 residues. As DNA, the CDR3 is TGTGCCAGTAGTATAGACCGGGACGGGCAAAACATTCAGTACTTC. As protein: CASSIDRDGQNIQYF.

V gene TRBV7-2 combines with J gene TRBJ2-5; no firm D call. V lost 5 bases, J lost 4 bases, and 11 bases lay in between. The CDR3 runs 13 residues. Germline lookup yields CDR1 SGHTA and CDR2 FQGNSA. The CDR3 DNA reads TGTGCCAGCAGCCCCCGGGTGAGAGAGACCCAGTACTTC. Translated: CASSPRVRETQYF. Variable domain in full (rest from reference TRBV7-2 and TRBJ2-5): GAGVSQSPSNKVTEKGKDVELRCDPISGHTALYWYRQSLGQGLEFLIYFQGNSAPDKSGLPSDRFSAERTGGSVSTLTIQRTQQEDSAVYLCASSPRVRETQYFGPGTRLLVL.

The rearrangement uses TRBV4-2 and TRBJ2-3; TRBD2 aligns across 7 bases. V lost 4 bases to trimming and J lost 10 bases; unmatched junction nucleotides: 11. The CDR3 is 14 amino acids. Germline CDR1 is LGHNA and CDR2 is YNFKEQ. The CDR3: CASSRNRDYGSQYF. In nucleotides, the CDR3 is TGTGCCAGCAGCCGAAACCGGGACTATGGATCGCAGTATTTT.

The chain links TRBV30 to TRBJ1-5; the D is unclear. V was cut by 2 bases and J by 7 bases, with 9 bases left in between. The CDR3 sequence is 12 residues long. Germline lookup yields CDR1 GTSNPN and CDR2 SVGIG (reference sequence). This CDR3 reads CAWSSQLQPQHF. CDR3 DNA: TGTGCCTGGAGTTCACAGTTACAGCCCCAGCATTTT. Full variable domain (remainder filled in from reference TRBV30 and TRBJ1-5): SQTIHQWPATLVQPVGSPLSLECTVEGTSNPNLYWYRQAAGRGLQLLFYSVGIGQISSEVPQNLSASRPQDRQFILSSKKLLLSDSGFYLCAWSSQLQPQHFGDGTRLSIL.

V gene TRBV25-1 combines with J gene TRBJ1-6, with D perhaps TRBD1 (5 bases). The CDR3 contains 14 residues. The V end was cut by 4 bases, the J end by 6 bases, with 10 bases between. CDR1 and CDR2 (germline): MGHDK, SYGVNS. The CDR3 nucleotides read TGTGCCAGCAGTGGGGGACTTTCTAATTCACCCCTCCACTTT. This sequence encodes CASSGGLSNSPLHF.

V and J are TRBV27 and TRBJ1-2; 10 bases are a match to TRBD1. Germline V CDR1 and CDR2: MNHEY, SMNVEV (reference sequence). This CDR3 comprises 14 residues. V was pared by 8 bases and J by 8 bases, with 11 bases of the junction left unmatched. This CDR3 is CASGTDRGLGGYTF. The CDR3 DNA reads TGTGCCAGCGGGACCGACAGGGGGCTTGGAGGCTACACCTTC.

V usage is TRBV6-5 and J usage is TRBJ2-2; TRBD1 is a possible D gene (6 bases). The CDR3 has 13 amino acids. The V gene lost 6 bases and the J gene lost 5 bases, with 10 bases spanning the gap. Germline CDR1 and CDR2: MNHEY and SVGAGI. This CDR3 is CASRTGQTGELFF. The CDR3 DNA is TGTGCCAGCAGAACAGGGCAGACCGGGGAGCTGTTTTTT.

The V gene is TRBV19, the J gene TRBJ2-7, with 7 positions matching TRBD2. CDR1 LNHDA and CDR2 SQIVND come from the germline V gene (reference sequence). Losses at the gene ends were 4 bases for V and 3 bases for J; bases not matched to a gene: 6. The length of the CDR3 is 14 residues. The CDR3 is CASSRGGNYYEQYF. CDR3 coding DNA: TGTGCCAGTAGTAGGGGGGGGAATTACTACGAGCAGTACTTC.

CDR3 coding DNA: TGTGCCAGCAGCTTAGATCGGGGATCGGTGAACACCGGGGAGCTGTTTTTT. Translated: CASSLDRGSVNTGELFF. The genes are TRBV7-9 and TRBJ2-2; D possibly corresponds to TRBD2 (5 bases). Trimming cost V 1 base and J 1 base, with 13 bases left between them. Germline V gene data show CDR1 as SEHNR and CDR2 as FQNEAQ (reference sequence). The CDR3 covers 17 residues.

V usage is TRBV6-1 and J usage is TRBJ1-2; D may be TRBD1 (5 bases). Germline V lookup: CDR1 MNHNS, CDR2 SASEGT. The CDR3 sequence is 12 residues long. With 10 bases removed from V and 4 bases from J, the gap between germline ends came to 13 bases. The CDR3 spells CATATGSYGYTF. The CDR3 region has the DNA TGTGCCACGGCTACAGGAAGCTATGGCTACACCTTC.

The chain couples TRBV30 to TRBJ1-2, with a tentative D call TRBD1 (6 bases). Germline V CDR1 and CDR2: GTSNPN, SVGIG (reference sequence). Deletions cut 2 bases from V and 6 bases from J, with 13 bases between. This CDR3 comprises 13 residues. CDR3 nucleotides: TGTGCCTGGAGTCTTACAGGGAAGGATGGCTACACCTTC. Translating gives CAWSLTGKDGYTF.

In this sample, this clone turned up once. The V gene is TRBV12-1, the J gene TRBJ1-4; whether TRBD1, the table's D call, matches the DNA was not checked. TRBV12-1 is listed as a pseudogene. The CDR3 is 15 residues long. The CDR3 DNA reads TGTGCCAGCAGCTTACGACAGGGTCGGCGAGAAAAACTGTTTTTT. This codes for CASSLRQGRREKLFF.

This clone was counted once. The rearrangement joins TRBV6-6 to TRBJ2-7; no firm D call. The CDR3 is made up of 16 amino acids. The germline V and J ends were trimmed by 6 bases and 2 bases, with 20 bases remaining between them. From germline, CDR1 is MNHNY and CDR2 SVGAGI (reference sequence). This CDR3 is CASSLFARPQTYEQYF. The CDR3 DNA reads TGTGCCAGCAGCCTCTTCGCCAGGCCCCAAACCTACGAGCAGTACTTC.

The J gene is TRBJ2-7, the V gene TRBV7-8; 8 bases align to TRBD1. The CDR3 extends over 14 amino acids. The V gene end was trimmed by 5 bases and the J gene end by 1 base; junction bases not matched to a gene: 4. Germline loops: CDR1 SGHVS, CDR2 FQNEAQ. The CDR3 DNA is TGTGCCAGCAGCGTCGGACAGGGTTCCTACGAGCAGTACTTC. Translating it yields CASSVGQGSYEQYF. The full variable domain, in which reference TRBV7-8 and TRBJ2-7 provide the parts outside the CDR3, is GAGVSQSPRYKVAKRGQDVALRCDPISGHVSLFWYQQALGQGPEFLTYFQNEAQLDKSGLPSDRFFAERPEGSVSTLKIQRTQQEDSAVYLCASSVGQGSYEQYFGPGTRLTVT.

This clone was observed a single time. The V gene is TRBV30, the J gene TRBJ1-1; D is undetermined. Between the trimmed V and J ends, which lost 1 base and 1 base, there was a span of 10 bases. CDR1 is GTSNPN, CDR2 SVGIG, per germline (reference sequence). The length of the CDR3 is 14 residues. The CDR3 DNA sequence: TGTGCCTGGAGTGACGGGATCTCGAACACTGAAGCTTTCTTT. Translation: CAWSDGISNTEAFF.

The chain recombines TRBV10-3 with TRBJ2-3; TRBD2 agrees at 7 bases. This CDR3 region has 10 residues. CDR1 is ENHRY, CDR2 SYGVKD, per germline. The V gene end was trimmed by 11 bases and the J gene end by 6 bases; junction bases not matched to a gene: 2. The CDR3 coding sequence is TGTGCCGCAGCGGGGGATACGCAGTATTTT. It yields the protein CAAAGDTQYF.